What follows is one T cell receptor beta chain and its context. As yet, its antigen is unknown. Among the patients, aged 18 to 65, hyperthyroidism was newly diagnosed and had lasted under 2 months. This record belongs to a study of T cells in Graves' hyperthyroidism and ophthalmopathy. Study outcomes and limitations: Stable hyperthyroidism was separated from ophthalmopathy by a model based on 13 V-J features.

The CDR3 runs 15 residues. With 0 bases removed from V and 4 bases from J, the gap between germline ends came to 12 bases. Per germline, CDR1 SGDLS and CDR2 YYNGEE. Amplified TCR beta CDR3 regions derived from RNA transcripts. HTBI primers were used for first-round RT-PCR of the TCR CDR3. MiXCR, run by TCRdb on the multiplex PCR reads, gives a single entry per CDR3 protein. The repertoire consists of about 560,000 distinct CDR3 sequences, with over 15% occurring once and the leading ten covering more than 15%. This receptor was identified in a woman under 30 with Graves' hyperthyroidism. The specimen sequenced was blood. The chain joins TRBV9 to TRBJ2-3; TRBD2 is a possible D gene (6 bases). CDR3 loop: CASSVDGGTADTQYF. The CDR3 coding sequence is TGTGCCAGCAGCGTAGACGGGGGAACGGCAGATACGCAGTATTTT.